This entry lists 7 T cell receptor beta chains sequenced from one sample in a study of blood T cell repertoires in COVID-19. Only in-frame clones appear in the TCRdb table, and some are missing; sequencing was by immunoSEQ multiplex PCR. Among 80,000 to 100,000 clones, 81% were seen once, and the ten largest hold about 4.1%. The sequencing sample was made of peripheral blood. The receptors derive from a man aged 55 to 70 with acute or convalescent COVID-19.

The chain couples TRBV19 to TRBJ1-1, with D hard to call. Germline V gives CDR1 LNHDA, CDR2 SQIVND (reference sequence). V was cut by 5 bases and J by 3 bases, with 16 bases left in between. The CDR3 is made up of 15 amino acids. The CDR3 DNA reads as TGTGCCAGTAGTCCCCGTGAGGGCCGATACACTGAAGCTTTCTTT. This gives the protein CASSPREGRYTEAFF.

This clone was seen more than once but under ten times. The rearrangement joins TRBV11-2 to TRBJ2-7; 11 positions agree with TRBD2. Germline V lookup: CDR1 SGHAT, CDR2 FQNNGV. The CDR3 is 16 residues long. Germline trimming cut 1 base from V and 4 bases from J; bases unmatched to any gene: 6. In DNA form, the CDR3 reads TGTGCCAGCAGCTTAGTATCTAGCGGGGGGAAATACGAGCAGTACTTC. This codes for CASSLVSSGGKYEQYF.

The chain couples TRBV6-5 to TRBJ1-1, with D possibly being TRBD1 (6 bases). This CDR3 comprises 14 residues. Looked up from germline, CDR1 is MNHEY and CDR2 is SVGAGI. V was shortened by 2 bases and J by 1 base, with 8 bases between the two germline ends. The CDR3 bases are TGTGCCAGCAGTTACGTAGGGGGGAACACTGAAGCTTTCTTT. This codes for CASSYVGGNTEAFF.

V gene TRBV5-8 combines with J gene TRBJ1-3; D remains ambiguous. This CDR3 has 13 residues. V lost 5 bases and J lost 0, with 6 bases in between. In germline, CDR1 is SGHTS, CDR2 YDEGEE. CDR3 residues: CASRFSSGNTIYF. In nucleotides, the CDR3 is TGTGCCAGCAGGTTTAGCTCTGGAAACACCATATATTTT.

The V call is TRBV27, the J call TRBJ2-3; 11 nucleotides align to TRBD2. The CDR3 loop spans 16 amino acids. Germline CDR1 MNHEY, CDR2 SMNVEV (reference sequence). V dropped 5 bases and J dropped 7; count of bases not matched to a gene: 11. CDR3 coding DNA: TGTGCCAGCAGTCCTAGCGGGGGGACCGTGGCGTATACGCAGTATTTT. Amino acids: CASSPSGGTVAYTQYF.

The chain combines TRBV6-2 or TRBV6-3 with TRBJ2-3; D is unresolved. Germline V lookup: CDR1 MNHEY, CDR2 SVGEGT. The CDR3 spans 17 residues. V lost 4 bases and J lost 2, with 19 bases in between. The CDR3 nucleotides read TGTGCCAGCAGTTTTTTCCAGGTCCCCCATCACACAGATACGCAGTATTTT. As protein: CASSFFQVPHHTDTQYF.

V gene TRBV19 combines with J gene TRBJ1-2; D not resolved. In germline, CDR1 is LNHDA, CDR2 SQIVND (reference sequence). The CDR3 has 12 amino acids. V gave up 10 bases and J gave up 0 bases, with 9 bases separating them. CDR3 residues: CATQLANYGYTF. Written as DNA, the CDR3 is TGTGCCACCCAATTAGCTAACTATGGCTACACCTTC.